This T cell receptor (beta chain) was recorded in a study of cytomegalovirus exposure and HLA in healthy donors. Study information: Researchers previously reported finding just under 120 million unique TCR beta sequences from approximately 190 million T cells. Whole-study findings and limits: Cytomegalovirus status, reportedly, was diagnosed with high specificity and sensitivity by the classifier.

Notes on this clone: As yet, its antigen is unknown.

Both 60 Vbeta primers and 13 Jbeta primers went into the PCR. The repertoire was sequenced with immunoSEQ multiplex PCR; TCRdb's copy has only in-frame clones and lacks some. The data hold 120,000 or so clones, with over 80% observed a single time. Sequencing used PBMCs. This sequence was found in a man younger than 40 in good health and CMV-seronegative.

DNA of the CDR3: TGTGCCAGCAGCGCGTGGGGGACAGGTGTTGAAAAACTGTTTTTT. This encodes CASSAWGTGVEKLFF. The gene calls are TRBV9 and TRBJ1-4; the match to TRBD1 covers 8 bases. This CDR3 is built from 15 residues. Germline trimming cut 3 bases from V and 7 bases from J; bases unmatched to any gene: 8. The germline gives CDR1 SGDLS, CDR2 YYNGEE.